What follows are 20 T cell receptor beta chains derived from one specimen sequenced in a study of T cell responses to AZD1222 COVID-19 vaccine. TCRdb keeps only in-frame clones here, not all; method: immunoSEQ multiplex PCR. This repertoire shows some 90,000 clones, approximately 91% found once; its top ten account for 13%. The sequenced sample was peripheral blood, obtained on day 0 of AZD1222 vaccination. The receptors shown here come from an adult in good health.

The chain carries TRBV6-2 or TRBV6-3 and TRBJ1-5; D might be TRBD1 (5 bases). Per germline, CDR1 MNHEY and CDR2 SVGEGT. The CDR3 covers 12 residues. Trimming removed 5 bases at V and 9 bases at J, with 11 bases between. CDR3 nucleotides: TGTGCCAGCAGTCAGGGTTTCGTGCCCCAGCATTTT. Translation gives CASSQGFVPQHF.

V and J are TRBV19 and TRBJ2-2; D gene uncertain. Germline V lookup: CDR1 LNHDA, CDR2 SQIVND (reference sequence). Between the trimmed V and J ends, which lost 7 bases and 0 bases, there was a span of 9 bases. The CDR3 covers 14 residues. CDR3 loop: CASNAFANTGELFF. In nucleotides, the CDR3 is TGTGCCAGTAACGCGTTCGCGAACACCGGGGAGCTGTTTTTT. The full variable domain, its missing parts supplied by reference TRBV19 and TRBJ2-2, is DGGITQSPKYLFRKEGQNVTLSCEQNLNHDAMYWYRQDPGQGLRLIYYSQIVNDFQKGDIAEGYSVSREKKESFPLTVTSAQKNPTAFYLCASNAFANTGELFFGEGSRLTVL.

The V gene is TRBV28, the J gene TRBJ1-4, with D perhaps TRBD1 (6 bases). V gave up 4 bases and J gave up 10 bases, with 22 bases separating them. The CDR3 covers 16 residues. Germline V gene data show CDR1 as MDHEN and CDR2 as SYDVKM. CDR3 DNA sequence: TGTGCCAGCAGTTCTCCCCCGTTAGGGGGGCGCGCAAAACTGTTTTTT. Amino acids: CASSSPPLGGRAKLFF.

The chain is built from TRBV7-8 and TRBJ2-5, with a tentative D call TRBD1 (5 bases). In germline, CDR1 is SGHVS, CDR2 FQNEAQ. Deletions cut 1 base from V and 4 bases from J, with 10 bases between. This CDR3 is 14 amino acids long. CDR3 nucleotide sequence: TGTGCCAGCAGCTTAGGTCCCAGGGTAGAGACCCAGTACTTC. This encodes CASSLGPRVETQYF.

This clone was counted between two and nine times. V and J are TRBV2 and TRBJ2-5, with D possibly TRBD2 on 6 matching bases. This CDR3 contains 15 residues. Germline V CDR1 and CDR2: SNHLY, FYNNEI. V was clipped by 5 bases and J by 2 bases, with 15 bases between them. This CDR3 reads CASSSSGGLQETQYF. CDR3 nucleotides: TGTGCCAGCAGTAGTAGCGGAGGCCTGCAAGAGACCCAGTACTTC. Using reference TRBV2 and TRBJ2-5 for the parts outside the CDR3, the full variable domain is EPEVTQTPSHQVTQMGQEVILRCVPISNHLYFYWYRQILGQKVEFLVSFYNNEISEKSEIFDDQFSVERPDGSNFTLKIRSTKLEDSAMYFCASSSSGGLQETQYFGPGTRLLVL.

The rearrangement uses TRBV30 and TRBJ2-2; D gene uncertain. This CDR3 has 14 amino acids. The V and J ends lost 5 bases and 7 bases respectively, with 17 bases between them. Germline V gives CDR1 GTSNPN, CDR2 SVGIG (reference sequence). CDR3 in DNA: TGTGCCTGGGGCTGGACCCGCTCCGACGGGGAGCTGTTTTTT. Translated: CAWGWTRSDGELFF.

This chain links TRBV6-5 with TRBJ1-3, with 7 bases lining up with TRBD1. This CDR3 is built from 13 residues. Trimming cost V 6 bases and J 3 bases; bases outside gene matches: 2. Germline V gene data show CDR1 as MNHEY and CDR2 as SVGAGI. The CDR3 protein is CASSRQGGNTIYF. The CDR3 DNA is TGTGCCAGCAGCCGACAGGGTGGAAACACCATATATTTT.

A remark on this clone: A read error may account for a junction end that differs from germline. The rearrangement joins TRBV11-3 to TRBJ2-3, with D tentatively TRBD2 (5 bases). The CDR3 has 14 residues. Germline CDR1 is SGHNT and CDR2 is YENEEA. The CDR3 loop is CASSDRGPTNTQYF. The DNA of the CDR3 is TGTGCCAGCAGCGATCGGGGTCCCACAAATACGCAGTATTTT. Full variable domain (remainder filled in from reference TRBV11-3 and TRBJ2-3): EAGVVQSPRYKIIEKKQPVAFWCNPISGHNTLYWYLQNLGQGPELLIRYENEEAVDDSQLPKDRFSAERLKGVDSTLKIQPAELGDSAVYLCASSDRGPTNTQYFGPGTRLTVL.

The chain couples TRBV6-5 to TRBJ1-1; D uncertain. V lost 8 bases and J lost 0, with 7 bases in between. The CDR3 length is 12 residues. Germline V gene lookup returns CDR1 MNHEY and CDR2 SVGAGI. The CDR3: CASGWMNTEAFF. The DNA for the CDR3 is TGTGCCAGCGGCTGGATGAACACTGAAGCTTTCTTT.

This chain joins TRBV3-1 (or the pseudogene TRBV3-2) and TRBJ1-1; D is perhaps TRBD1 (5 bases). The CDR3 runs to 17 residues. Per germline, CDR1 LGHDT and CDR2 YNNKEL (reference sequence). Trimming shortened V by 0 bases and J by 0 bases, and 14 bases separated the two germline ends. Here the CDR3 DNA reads TGTGCCAGCAGCCAAGATAGGCAGGGTCCAATGAACACTGAAGCTTTCTTT. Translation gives CASSQDRQGPMNTEAFF.

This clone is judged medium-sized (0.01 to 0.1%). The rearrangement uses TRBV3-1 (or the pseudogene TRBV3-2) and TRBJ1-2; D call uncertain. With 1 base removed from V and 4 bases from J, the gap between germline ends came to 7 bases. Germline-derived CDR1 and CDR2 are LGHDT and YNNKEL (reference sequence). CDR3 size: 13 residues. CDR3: CASSQGLTYGYTF. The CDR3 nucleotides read TGTGCCAGCAGCCAAGGTTTGACCTATGGCTACACCTTC.

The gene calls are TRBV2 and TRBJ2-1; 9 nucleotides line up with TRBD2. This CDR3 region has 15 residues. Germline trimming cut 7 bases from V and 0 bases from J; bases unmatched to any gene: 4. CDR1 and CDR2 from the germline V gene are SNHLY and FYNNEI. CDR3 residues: CASTQRGASYNEQFF. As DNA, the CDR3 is TGTGCCAGCACTCAGCGGGGGGCCTCCTACAATGAGCAGTTCTTC.

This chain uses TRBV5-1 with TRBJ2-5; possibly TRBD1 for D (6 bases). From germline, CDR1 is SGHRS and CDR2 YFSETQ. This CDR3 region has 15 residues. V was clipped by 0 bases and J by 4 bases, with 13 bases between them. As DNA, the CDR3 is TGCGCCAGCAGCTTGGATGGCAGGGGAAGAGAGACCCAGTACTTC. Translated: CASSLDGRGRETQYF.

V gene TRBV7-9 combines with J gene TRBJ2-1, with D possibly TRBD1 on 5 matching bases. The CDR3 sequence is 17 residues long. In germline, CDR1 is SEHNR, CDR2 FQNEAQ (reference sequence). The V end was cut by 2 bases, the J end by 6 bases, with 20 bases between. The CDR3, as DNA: TGTGCCAGCAGCTTAACCAGTCAGGGCCGGAAGGGCAATGAGCAGTTCTTC. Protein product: CASSLTSQGRKGNEQFF.

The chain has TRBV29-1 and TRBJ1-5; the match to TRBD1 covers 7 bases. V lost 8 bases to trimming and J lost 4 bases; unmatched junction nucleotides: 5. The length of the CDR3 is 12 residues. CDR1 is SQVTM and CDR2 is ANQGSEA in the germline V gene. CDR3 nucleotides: TGCAGCATAAGACAGGGTAATCAGCCCCAGCATTTT. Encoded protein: CSIRQGNQPQHF.

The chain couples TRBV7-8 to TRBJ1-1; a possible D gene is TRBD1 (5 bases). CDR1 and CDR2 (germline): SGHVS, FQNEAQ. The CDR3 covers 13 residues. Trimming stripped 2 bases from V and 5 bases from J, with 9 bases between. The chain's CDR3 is CASSLPQDTEAFF. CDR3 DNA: TGTGCCAGCAGCTTACCACAGGATACTGAAGCTTTCTTT.

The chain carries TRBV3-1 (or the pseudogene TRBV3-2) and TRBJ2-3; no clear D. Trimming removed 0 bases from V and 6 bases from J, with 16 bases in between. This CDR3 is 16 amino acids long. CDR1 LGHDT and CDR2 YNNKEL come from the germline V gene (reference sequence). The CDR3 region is CASSQEGRQFSDTQYF. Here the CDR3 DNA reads TGTGCCAGCAGCCAAGAAGGTCGGCAGTTCTCGGATACGCAGTATTTT.

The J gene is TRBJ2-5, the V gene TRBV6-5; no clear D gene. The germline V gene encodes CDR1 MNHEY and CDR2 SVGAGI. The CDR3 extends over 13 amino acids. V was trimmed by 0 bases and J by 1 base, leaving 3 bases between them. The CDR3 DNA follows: TGTGCCAGCAGTTACTCTCGCCAAGAGACCCAGTACTTC. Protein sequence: CASSYSRQETQYF.

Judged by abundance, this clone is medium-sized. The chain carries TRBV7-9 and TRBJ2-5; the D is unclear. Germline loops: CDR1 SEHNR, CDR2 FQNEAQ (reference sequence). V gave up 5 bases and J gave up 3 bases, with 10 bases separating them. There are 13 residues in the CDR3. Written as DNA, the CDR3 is TGTGCCAGCAGCCTCCACGTAGAAGAGACCCAGTACTTC. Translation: CASSLHVEETQYF.

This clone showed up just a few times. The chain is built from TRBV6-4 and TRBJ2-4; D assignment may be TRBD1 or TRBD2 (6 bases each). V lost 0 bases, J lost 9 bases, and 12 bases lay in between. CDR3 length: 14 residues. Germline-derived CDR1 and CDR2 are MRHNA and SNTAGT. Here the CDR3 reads CASSDSWGAGIQYF. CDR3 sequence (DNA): TGTGCCAGCAGTGACTCGTGGGGGGCTGGCATTCAGTACTTC.